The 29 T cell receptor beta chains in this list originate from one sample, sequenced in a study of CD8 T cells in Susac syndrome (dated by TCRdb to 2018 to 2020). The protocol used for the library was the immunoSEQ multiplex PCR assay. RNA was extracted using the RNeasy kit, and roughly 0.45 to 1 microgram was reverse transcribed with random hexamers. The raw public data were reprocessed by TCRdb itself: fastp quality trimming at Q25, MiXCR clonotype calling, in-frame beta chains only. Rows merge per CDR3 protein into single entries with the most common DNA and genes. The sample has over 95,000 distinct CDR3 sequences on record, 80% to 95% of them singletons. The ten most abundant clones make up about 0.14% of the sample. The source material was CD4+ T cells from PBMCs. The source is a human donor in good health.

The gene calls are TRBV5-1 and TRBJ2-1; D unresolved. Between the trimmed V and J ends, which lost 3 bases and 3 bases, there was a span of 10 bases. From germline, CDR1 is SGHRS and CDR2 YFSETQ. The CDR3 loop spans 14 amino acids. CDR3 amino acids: CASSSRRSYNEQFF. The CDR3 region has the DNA TGCGCCAGCAGCTCACGGCGAAGCTACAATGAGCAGTTCTTC.

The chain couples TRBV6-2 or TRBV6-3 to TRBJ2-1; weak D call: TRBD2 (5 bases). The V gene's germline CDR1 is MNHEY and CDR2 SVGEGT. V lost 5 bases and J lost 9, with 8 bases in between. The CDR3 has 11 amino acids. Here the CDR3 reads CASSLGVEQFF. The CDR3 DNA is TGTGCCAGCAGTCTCGGGGTTGAGCAGTTCTTC.

The CDR3 DNA reads TGTGCCAGCTCACCATTGGCAGGAGTGCTCAATGAGCAGTTCTTC. It specifies CASSPLAGVLNEQFF. The chain recombines TRBV18 with TRBJ2-1; D unclear. Trimming shortened V by 2 bases and J by 6 bases, and 14 bases separated the two germline ends. This CDR3 spans 15 amino acids. CDR1 is KGHSH and CDR2 is LQKENI in the germline V gene.

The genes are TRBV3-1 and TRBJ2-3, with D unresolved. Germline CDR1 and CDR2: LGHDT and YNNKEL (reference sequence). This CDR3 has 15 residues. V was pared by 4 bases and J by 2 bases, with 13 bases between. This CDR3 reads CASSPDISHTDTQYF. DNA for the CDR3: TGTGCCAGCAGCCCCGACATTTCCCACACAGATACGCAGTATTTT.

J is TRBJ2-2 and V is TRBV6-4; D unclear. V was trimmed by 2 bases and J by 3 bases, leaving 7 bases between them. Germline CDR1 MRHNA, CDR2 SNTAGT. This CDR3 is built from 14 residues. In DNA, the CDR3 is TGTGCCAGCAGTGACCAGTTATACACCGGGGAGCTGTTTTTT. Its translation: CASSDQLYTGELFF.

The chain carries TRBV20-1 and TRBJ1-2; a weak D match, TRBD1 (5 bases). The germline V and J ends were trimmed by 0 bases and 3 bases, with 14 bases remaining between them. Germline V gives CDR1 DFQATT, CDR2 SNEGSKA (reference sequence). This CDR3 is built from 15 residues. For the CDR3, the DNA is TGCAGTGCTAGAGATGCGGCAGGGTTGCACTATGGCTACACCTTC. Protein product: CSARDAAGLHYGYTF.

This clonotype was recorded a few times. CDR3: CASSPFLMESSYEQYF. In DNA form, the CDR3 reads TGTGCCAGCTCACCATTTCTCATGGAAAGCTCCTACGAGCAGTACTTC. The V and J genes are TRBV18 and TRBJ2-7; the D is unclear. The CDR3 runs to 16 residues. The V gene lost 2 bases and the J gene lost 0 bases, with 14 bases spanning the gap. CDR1 KGHSH and CDR2 LQKENI come from the germline V gene. Complete variable domain (other parts from reference TRBV18 and TRBJ2-7): NAGVMQNPRHLVRRRGQEARLRCSPMKGHSHVYWYRQLPEEGLKFMVYLQKENIIDESGMPKERFSAEFPKEGPSILRIQQVVRGDSAAYFCASSPFLMESSYEQYFGPGTRLTVT.

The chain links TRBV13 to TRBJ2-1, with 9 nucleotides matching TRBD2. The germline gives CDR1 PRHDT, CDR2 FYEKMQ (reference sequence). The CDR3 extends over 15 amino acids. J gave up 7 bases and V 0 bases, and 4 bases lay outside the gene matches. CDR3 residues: CASSLGRGGANEQFF. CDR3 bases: TGTGCCAGCAGCTTAGGTCGCGGGGGGGCTAATGAGCAGTTCTTC.

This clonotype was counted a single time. The CDR3 region has the DNA TGTGCCAGCAGCGTAGACTTATACAATGAGCAGTTCTTC. Amino acid sequence: CASSVDLYNEQFF. This chain joins TRBV9 and TRBJ2-1; D not certain. The CDR3 covers 13 residues. The germline gives CDR1 SGDLS, CDR2 YYNGEE. V was clipped by 0 bases and J by 4 bases, with 5 bases between them.

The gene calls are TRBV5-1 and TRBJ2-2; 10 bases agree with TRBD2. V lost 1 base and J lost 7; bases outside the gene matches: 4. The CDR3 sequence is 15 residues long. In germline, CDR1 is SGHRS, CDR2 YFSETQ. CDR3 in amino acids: CASSLPSGRFGELFF. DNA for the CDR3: TGCGCCAGCAGCTTGCCTAGCGGGAGATTCGGGGAGCTGTTTTTT.

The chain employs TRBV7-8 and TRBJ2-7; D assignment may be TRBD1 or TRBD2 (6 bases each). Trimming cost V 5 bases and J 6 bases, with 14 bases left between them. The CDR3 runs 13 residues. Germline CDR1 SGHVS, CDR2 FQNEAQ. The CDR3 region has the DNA TGTGCCAGCAGCCAAAGGGGGGCGGTCGAGCAGTACTTC. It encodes CASSQRGAVEQYF. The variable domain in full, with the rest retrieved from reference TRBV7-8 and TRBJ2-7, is GAGVSQSPRYKVAKRGQDVALRCDPISGHVSLFWYQQALGQGPEFLTYFQNEAQLDKSGLPSDRFFAERPEGSVSTLKIQRTQQEDSAVYLCASSQRGAVEQYFGPGTRLTVT.

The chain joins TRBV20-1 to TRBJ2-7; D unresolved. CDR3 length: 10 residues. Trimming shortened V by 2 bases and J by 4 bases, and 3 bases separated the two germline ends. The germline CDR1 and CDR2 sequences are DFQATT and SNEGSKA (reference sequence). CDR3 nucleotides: TGCAGTGCTAGAAGTTACGAGCAGTACTTC. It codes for CSARSYEQYF.

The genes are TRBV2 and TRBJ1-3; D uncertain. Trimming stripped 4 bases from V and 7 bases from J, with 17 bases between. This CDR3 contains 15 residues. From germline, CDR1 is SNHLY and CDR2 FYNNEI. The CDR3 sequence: CASSARARLGNTIYF. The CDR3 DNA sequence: TGTGCCAGCAGTGCTCGCGCGCGCCTGGGGAACACCATATATTTT.

The CDR3 DNA reads as TGTGCCAGTACCCGTAGAGCCGGGGAGCTGTTTTTT. It codes for CASTRRAGELFF. The chain joins TRBV19 to TRBJ2-2; D gene uncertain. The ends were cut back, 7 bases at V and 6 bases at J, with 9 bases in the middle. The CDR3 covers 12 residues. CDR1 is LNHDA, CDR2 SQIVND, per germline (reference sequence).

The CDR3 spells CASVRDPSGTDTQYF. In DNA, the CDR3 is TGTGCCAGCGTAAGGGACCCATCTGGTACAGATACGCAGTATTTT. The V call is TRBV2, the J call TRBJ2-3; D may be TRBD1 or TRBD2 (5 bases each). The CDR3 contains 15 residues. Trimming cost V 8 bases and J 3 bases, with 18 bases left between them. Germline loops: CDR1 SNHLY, CDR2 FYNNEI.

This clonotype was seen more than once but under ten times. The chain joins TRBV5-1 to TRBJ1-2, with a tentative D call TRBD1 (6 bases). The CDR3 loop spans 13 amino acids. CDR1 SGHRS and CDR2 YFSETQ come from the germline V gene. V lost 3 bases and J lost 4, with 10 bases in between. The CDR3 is CASSWDKSYGYTF. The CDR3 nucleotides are TGCGCCAGCAGCTGGGACAAGAGCTATGGCTACACCTTC. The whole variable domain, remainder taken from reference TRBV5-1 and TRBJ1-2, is KAGVTQTPRYLIKTRGQQVTLSCSPISGHRSVSWYQQTPGQGLQFLFEYFSETQRNKGNFPGRFSGRQFSNSRSEMNVSTLELGDSALYLCASSWDKSYGYTFGSGTRLTVV.

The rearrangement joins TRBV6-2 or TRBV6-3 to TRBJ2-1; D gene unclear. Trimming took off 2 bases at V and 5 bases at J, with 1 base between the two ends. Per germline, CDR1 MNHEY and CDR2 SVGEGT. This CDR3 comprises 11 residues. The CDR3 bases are TGTGCCAGCAGTTACGACAATGAGCAGTTCTTC. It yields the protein CASSYDNEQFF.

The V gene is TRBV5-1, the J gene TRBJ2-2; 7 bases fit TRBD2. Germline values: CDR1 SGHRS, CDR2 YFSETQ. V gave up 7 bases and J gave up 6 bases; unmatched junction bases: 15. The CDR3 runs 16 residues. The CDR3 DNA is TGCGCCAGCGGGCGGACAAGCGGGGCCACCGCCGGGGAGCTGTTTTTT. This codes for CASGRTSGATAGELFF.

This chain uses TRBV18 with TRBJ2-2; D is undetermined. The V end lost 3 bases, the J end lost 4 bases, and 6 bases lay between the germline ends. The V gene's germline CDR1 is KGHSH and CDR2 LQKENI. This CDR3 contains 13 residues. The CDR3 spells CASSPGFTGELFF. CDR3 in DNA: TGTGCCAGCTCACCGGGGTTCACCGGGGAGCTGTTTTTT.

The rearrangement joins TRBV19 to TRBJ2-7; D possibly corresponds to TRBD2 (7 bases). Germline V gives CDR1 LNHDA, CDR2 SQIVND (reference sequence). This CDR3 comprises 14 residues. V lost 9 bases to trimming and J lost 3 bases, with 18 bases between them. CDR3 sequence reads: CASERGGGGYEQYF. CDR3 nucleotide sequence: TGTGCCAGCGAAAGGGGAGGGGGGGGCTACGAGCAGTACTTC.

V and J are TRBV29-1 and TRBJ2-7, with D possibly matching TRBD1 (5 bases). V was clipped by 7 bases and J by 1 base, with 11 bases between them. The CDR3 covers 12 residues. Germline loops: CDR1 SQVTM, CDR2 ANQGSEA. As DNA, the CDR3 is TGCAGCGGGGGCCCAGGGTCCTACGAGCAGTACTTC. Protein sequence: CSGGPGSYEQYF.

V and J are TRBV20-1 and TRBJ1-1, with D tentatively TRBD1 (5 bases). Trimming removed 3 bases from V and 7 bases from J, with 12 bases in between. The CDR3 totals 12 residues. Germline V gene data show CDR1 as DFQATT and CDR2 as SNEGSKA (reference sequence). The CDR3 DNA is TGCAGTGCTAGCTACTTGACAGATGAAGCTTTCTTT. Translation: CSASYLTDEAFF.

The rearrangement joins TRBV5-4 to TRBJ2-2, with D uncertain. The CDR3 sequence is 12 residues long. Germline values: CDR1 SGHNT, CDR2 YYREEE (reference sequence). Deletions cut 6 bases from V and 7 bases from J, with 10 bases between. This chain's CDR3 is CASMPPGGELFF. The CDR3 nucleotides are TGTGCCAGCATGCCACCCGGCGGGGAGCTGTTTTTT.

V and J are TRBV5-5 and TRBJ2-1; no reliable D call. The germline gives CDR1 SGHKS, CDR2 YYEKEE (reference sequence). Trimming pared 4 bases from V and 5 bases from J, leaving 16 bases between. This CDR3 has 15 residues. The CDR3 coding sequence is TGTGCCAGCAGCCCTTTGGCCGGGCCTAACAATGAGCAGTTCTTC. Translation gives CASSPLAGPNNEQFF. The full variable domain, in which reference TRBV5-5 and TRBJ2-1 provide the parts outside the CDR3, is DAGVTQSPTHLIKTRGQQVTLRCSPISGHKSVSWYQQVLGQGPQFIFQYYEKEERGRGNFPDRFSARQFPNYSSELNVNALLLGDSALYLCASSPLAGPNNEQFFGPGTRLTVL.

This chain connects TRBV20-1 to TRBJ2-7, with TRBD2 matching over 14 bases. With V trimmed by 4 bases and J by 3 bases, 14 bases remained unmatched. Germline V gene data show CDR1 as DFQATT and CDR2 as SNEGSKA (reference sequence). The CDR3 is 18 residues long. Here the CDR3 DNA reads TGCAGTGCTAATACCCCGGGACTAGCGGGAGCAGTCGGCTACGAGCAGTACTTC. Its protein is CSANTPGLAGAVGYEQYF.

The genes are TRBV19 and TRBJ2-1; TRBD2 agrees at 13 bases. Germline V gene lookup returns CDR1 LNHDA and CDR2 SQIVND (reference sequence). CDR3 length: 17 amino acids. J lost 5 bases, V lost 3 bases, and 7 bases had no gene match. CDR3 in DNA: TGTGCCAGTAGTATCCAACGACTAGCGGGGGGCGACAATGAGCAGTTCTTC. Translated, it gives CASSIQRLAGGDNEQFF. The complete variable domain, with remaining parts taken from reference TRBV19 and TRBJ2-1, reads DGGITQSPKYLFRKEGQNVTLSCEQNLNHDAMYWYRQDPGQGLRLIYYSQIVNDFQKGDIAEGYSVSREKKESFPLTVTSAQKNPTAFYLCASSIQRLAGGDNEQFFGPGTRLTVL.

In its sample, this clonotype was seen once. CDR3: CASSVRTAGNTIYF. CDR3 in DNA: TGTGCCAGCAGTGTGAGGACGGCTGGAAACACCATATATTTT. The rearrangement links TRBV12-3 or TRBV12-4 to TRBJ1-3, with D uncertain. V gave up 5 bases and J gave up 2 bases, with 10 bases separating them. The CDR3 is made up of 14 amino acids.

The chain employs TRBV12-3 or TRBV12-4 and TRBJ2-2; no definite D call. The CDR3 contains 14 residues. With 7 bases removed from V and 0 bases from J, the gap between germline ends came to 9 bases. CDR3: CASIRASNTGELFF. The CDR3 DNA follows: TGTGCCAGCATCCGTGCTTCGAACACCGGGGAGCTGTTTTTT.

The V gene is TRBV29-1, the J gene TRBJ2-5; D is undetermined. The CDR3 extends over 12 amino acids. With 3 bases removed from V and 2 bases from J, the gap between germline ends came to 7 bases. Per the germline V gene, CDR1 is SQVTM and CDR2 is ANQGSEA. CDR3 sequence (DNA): TGCAGCGTTGAGTACTCACAAGAGACCCAGTACTTC. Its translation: CSVEYSQETQYF.